The 3 T cell receptor beta chains listed next were all sequenced from one sample in a study of blood T cell repertoires in COVID-19. Profiling relied on immunoSEQ multiplex PCR, and the TCRdb table lists in-frame clones only, not all of them. The table has a few hundred thousand clones, roughly nine tenths seen once. The sequenced material came from PBMCs or T cells enriched from blood (not recorded which). All receptors come from a woman aged 45 to 65 in a cohort exposed to, infected with or recovered from COVID-19 (not recorded which).

This clone was detected a few times. The gene calls are TRBV9 and TRBJ1-2; no clear D. CDR3 length: 16 amino acids. V dropped 0 bases and J dropped 8 bases, with 20 bases sitting between them. Germline V gene sequence: CDR1 SGDLS, CDR2 YYNGEE. The CDR3 DNA reads as TGTGCCAGCAGCGTAGGAACCTCAAGGCAAAAACAGGGCTACACCTTC. Translated, it gives CASSVGTSRQKQGYTF.

In its sample, this clone was seen a few times. The V gene is TRBV19, the J gene TRBJ2-7; D may be TRBD2 (6 bases). The CDR3 extends over 15 amino acids. Trimming left V 7 bases short and J 0 bases short, with 16 bases between. CDR1 is LNHDA and CDR2 is SQIVND in the germline V gene (reference sequence). CDR3: CASTWGDGGSYEQYF. CDR3 DNA: TGTGCCAGTACGTGGGGGGATGGAGGCTCCTACGAGCAGTACTTC.

V and J are TRBV11-2 and TRBJ2-5, with D maybe TRBD1 (6 bases). Germline assignment: CDR1 SGHAT and CDR2 FQNNGV. This CDR3 contains 15 residues. V was cut by 4 bases and J by 4 bases, with 16 bases left in between. The CDR3 DNA reads as TGTGCCAGCAGCTCCCGCACGACAGGAGGAGAGACCCAGTACTTC. Translation gives CASSSRTTGGETQYF.